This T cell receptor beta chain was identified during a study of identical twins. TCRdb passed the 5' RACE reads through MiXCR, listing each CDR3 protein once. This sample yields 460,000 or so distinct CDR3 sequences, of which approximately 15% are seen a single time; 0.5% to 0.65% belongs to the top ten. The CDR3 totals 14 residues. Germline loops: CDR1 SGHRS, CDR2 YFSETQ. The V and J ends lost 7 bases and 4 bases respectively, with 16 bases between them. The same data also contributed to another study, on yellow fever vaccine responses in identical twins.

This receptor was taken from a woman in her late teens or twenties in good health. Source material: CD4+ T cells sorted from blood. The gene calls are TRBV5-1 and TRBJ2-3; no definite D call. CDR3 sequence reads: CASRPAWGSDTQYF. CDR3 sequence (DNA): TGCGCCAGCCGCCCCGCATGGGGATCAGATACGCAGTATTTT.